This TCR beta chain originates from a study of cytomegalovirus exposure and HLA in healthy donors. Study at large: The study placed 70% to 90% of its approximately 400 genotyped donors in the Caucasian-associated ancestry cluster. Study results and caveats: Reportedly, TCR beta sequences accurately predicted HLA-A and HLA-B alleles in most subjects. Highly shared sequence variants in one cluster were likely a sequencing artifact. Rare sequences made up most TCRs, while some public TCRs were found in many donors.

A remark on this clone: What it binds is unknown.

The PCR had 60 Vbeta and 13 Jbeta primers. Using immunoSEQ multiplex PCR, the repertoire was profiled, and TCRdb retains in-frame clones only, with some absent. The sample has tens of thousands of clones; roughly 78% are singletons. V lost 5 bases, J lost 3 bases, and 9 bases stayed unmatched. CDR3 length equals 15 residues. Germline CDR1 reads SGHTS; CDR2 reads YDEGEE. Material for sequencing was PBMCs. The TCR comes from a male donor in good health and CMV-seropositive. The chain employs TRBV5-8 and TRBJ2-7; 9 bases fit TRBD2. CDR3: CASSPLAGLGYEQYF. CDR3 in DNA: TGTGCCAGCAGTCCTCTAGCGGGACTGGGCTACGAGCAGTACTTC.